A single TCR beta chain is shown here with its context. This record comes from a study of blood T cell repertoires in COVID-19. This CDR3 has 15 residues. Germline loops: CDR1 MNHEY, CDR2 SVGAGI. Unmatched junction bases numbered 12, after V lost 7 bases and J lost 5 bases. Only in-frame clones appear in the TCRdb table, and some are missing; sequencing was by immunoSEQ multiplex PCR. The table records around 250,000 clones, 70% to 90% of them present only once. Donors were grouped by their self-reported clinical history. The TCR originated in a woman between 50 and 59 years old who had recovered from COVID-19. Sequences were obtained from PBMCs or T cells enriched from blood (not recorded which). The chain joins TRBV6-5 to TRBJ2-5; TRBD2 matches at 8 bases. In DNA form, the CDR3 reads TGTGCCAGCATAGTACGGGAGGGCCTAAAGGAGACCCAGTACTTC. Translated: CASIVREGLKETQYF.